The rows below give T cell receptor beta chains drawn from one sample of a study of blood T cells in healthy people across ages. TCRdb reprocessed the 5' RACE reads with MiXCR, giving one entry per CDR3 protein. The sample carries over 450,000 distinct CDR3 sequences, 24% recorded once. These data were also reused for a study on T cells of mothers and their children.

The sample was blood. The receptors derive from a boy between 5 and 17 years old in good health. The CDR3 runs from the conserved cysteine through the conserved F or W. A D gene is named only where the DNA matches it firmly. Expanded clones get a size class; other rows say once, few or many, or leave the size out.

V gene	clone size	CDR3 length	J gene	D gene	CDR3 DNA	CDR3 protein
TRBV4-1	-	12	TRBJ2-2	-	TGCGCCAGCGGCTACAGAGTCGGGGAGCTGTTTTTT	CASGYRVGELFF
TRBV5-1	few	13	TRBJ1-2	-	TGCGCCAGCAGCGAGGATACAGGCTATGGCTACACCTTC	CASSEDTGYGYTF
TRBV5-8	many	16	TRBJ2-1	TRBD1	TGTGCCAGCAGTTTTCCCGGGACAGGGACCTACAATGAGCAGTTCTTC	CASSFPGTGTYNEQFF
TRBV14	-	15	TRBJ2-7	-	TGTGCCAGCAGCCAAACATTTGACAGGCACTACGAGCAGTACTTC	CASSQTFDRHYEQYF
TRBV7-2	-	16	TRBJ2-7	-	TGTGCCAGCAGCTTAGCGGGGACGTACCCTCCCGGCGGGCAGTACTTC	CASSLAGTYPPGGQYF
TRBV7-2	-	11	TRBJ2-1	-	TGTGCCAGCAGCAATAGAGAGGAGCAGTTCTTC	CASSNREEQFF
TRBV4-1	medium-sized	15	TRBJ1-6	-	TGCGCCAGCAGCCAAGATACAGTTTTTAATTCACCCCTCCACTTT	CASSQDTVFNSPLHF
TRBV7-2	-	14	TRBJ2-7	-	TGTGCCAGCAGCTTAGTTGTGGGCCGGGAAGAGCAGTACTTC	CASSLVVGREEQYF
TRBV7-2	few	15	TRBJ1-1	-	TGTGCCAGCAGCTGGACAGCTCTAATGAACACTGAAGCTTTCTTT	CASSWTALMNTEAFF
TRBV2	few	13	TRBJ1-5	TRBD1	TGTGCCAGCAATCAGGGGGGCAATCAGCCCCAGCATTTT	CASNQGGNQPQHF
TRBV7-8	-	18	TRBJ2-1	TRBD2	TGTGCCAGCAGCTTAATGCCTAGCGGGAGCTGGTCCTACAATGAGCAGTTCTTC	CASSLMPSGSWSYNEQFF
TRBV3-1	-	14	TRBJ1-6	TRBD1	TGTGCCAGCAGCCAACTTCGGGACAGGGCAACCCTCCACTTT	CASSQLRDRATLHF
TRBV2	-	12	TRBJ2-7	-	TGTGCCAGCGAGGCAGGGTCCTACGAGCAGTACTTC	CASEAGSYEQYF
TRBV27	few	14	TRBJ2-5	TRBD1	TGTGCCAGCAGTTTAACGGGACAGGCAGAGGGGCAGTACTTC	CASSLTGQAEGQYF
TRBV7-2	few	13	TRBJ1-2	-	TGTGCCAGCAGTTCGGACTGGGTACGAGGCTACACCTTC	CASSSDWVRGYTF
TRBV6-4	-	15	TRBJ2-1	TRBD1	TGTGCCAGCAGTGAAAGGACAGGGGGCCTCGGTGAGCAGTTCTTC	CASSERTGGLGEQFF
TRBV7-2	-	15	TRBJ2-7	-	TGTGCCAGCAGCCCCCGCGGGACGACCGTCTACGAGCAGTACTTC	CASSPRGTTVYEQYF
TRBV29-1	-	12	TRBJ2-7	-	TGCAGCGTTGGCTCCGGAACATACGAGCAGTACTTC	CSVGSGTYEQYF
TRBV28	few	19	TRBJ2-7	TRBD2	TGTGCCAGCAGTTTAATTCTCCGTTTAACTAGCGGGAGGTCCTACGAGCAGTACTTC	CASSLILRLTSGRSYEQYF
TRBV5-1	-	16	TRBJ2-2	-	TGCGCCAGCAGCTATTCCTCAGGGAGTAGCGCCGGGGAGCTGTTTTTT	CASSYSSGSSAGELFF
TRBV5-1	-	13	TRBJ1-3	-	TGCGCCTGCTACACGTCCTCTGGAAACACCATATATTTT	CACYTSSGNTIYF
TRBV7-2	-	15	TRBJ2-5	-	TGTGCCAGCAGCTTTACCGGGTGGTCTGGGGAGACCCAGTACTTC	CASSFTGWSGETQYF